This is a list of T cell receptor beta chains from one sample in a study of early T cells in non-severe SARS-CoV-2 infection. One entry per CDR3 protein, called by TCRdb with MiXCR from the 5' RACE reads. The table lists about 99,000 distinct CDR3 sequences, approximately 15% of them singletons, with about 1.3% in the top ten. The sequenced material came from whole blood. These TCRs come from an adult who was a healthcare worker with PCR-confirmed SARS-CoV-2 infection or an uninfected control (not recorded which). CDR3s include the opening cysteine and the closing phenylalanine or tryptophan. The D gene is left open where the match is weak. Some rows mark clone size as missing; the rest say once, few, many or name a class of expanded clone.

D: TRBD1
size: few
J: TRBJ1-1
V: TRBV27
length: 14
DNA: TGTGCCAGCAGTTTGACAGGGGAGGGCACTGAAGCTTTCTTT
CDR3: CASSLTGEGTEAFF

D: -
size: -
J: TRBJ2-7
V: TRBV3-1
length: 15
DNA: TGTGCCAGCAGCCAAGGGCCCCTAGGAACCTACGAGCAGTACTTC
CDR3: CASSQGPLGTYEQYF

D: -
size: medium-sized
J: TRBJ2-6
V: TRBV6-4
length: 15
DNA: TGTGCCAGCAGTGAAACCAGCTCTGGGGCCAACGTCCTGACTTTC
CDR3: CASSETSSGANVLTF

D: -
size: many
J: TRBJ1-5
V: TRBV20-1
length: 14
DNA: TGCAGTGCTAGCCCGGGCAGGGGATATCAGCCCCAGCATTTT
CDR3: CSASPGRGYQPQHF

D: TRBD2
size: -
J: TRBJ2-3
V: TRBV28
length: 15
DNA: TGTGCCAGCAGAGGGGGACTAGCGGGACCAGATACGCAGTATTTT
CDR3: CASRGGLAGPDTQYF

D: -
size: few
J: TRBJ2-1
V: TRBV29-1
length: 15
DNA: TGCAGCGTTGATCGTAAAGGGGGGTTTGGCAATGAGCAGTTCTTC
CDR3: CSVDRKGGFGNEQFF

D: -
size: -
J: TRBJ2-2
V: TRBV6-2/TRBV6-3
length: 12
DNA: TGTGCCAGCAGTTTCCAGGCCGGGGAGCTGTTTTTT
CDR3: CASSFQAGELFF

D: -
size: many
J: TRBJ1-4
V: TRBV2
length: 14
DNA: TGTGCCAGCAGTGGTAACAGGGATGATGAAAAACTGTTTTTT
CDR3: CASSGNRDDEKLFF

D: -
size: few
J: TRBJ1-5
V: TRBV7-2
length: 13
DNA: TGTGCCAGCAGCTTAGCGACGGATCAGCCCCAGCATTTT
CDR3: CASSLATDQPQHF

D: -
size: -
J: TRBJ2-7
V: TRBV6-2/TRBV6-3
length: 14
DNA: TGTGCCAGCAGCCCAGATACTAGTGCGGGCGAGCAGTACTTC
CDR3: CASSPDTSAGEQYF

D: -
size: few
J: TRBJ1-5
V: TRBV19
length: 14
DNA: TGTGCCAGTAACTTCGGGACTGGCTATCAGCCCCAGCATTTT
CDR3: CASNFGTGYQPQHF

D: TRBD1
size: few
J: TRBJ2-5
V: TRBV6-6
length: 13
DNA: TGTGCCAGTAGGACAGGGGAGCAAGAGACCCAGTACTTC
CDR3: CASRTGEQETQYF